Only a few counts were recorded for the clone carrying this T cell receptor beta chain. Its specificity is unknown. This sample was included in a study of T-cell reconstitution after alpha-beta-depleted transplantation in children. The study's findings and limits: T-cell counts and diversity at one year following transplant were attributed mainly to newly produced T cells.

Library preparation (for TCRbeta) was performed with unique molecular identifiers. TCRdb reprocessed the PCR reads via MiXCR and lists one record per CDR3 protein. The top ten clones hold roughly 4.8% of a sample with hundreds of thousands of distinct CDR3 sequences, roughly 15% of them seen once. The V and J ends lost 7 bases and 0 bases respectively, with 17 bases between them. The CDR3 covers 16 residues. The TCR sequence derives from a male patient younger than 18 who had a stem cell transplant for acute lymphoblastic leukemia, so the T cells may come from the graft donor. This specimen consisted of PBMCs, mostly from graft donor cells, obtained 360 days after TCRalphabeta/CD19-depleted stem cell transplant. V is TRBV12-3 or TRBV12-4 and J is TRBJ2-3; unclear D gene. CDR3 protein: CASNTVDDWSTDTQYF. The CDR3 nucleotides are TGTGCCAGCAACACCGTGGACGACTGGAGCACAGATACGCAGTATTTT.